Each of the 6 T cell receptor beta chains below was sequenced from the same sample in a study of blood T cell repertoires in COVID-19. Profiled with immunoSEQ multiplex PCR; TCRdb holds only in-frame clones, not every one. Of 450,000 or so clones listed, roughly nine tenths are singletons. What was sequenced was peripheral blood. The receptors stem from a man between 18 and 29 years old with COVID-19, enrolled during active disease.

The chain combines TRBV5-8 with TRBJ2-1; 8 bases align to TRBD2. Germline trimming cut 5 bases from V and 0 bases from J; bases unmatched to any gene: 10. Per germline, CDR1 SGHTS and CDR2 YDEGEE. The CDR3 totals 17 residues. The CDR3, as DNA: TGTGCCAGCAGTTCCGGACTAGCAGCTACCTCCTACAATGAGCAGTTCTTC. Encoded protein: CASSSGLAATSYNEQFF.

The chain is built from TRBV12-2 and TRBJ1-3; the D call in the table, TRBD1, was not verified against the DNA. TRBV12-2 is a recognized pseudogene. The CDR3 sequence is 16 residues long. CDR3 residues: CASRLRDRGYGNTIYF. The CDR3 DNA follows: TGTGCAAGTCGCTTAAGGGACAGGGGATATGGAAACACCATATATTTT.

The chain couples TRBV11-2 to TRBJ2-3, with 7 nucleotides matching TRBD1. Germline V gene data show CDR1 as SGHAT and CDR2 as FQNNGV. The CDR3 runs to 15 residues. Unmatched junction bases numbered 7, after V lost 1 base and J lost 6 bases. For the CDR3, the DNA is TGTGCCAGCAGCTTAGGGGGGACAGCCACGGATACGCAGTATTTT. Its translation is CASSLGGTATDTQYF.

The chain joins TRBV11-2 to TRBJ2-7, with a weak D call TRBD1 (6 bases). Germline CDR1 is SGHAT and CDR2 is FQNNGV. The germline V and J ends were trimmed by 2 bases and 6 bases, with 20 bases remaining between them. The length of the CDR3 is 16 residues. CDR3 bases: TGTGCCAGCAGCTTAATCAGGGGCCAGGGGCCTCGCGAGCAGTACTTC. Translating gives CASSLIRGQGPREQYF.

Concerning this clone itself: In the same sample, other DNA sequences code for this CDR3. The CDR3 region is CASSSRTGGDYEQYF. The CDR3 region has the DNA TGTGCCAGCAGTTCACGGACTGGAGGGGACTACGAGCAGTACTTC. J is TRBJ2-7 and V is TRBV27; D is possibly TRBD2 (6 bases). Germline V lookup: CDR1 MNHEY, CDR2 SMNVEV (reference sequence). The V and J ends lost 4 bases and 3 bases respectively, with 16 bases between them. The length of the CDR3 is 15 residues.

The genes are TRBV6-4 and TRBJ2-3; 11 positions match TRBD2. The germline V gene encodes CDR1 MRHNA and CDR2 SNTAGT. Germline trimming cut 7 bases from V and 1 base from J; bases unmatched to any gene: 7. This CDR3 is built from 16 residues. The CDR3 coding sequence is TGTGCCAGCAAACCGACTAGCGGGGACCGCACAGATACGCAGTATTTT. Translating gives CASKPTSGDRTDTQYF.